The clone carrying this TCR beta chain was counted once. The sample comes from a study of cytomegalovirus exposure and HLA in healthy donors. PCR amplification relied on 60 Vbeta primers (plus 13 Jbeta primers). The data were produced by immunoSEQ multiplex PCR, yet TCRdb's version contains in-frame clones alone and is incomplete. The data show roughly 95,000 clones, with roughly four fifths seen just once and roughly 3.4% held by the top ten. The CDR3 spans 14 residues. Between the trimmed V and J ends, which lost 6 bases and 3 bases, there was a span of 12 bases. Germline V gives CDR1 SGHRS, CDR2 YFSETQ.

The clonotype comes from a man aged 30 to 45 in good health and CMV-seropositive. The rearrangement uses TRBV5-1 and TRBJ2-2; perhaps TRBD2 as D (5 bases). Sequenced sample: PBMCs. The CDR3 DNA reads as TGCGCCAGCACGGAGGCCTCGCACACCGGGGAGCTGTTTTTT. Translating it yields CASTEASHTGELFF.